The 17 T cell receptor beta chains listed next were all sequenced from one sample in a study of T-cell memory formation after mild COVID-19. From the 5' RACE reads, TCRdb called clonotypes with MiXCR, one entry per CDR3 protein. Of some 250,000 distinct CDR3 sequences in the sample, around 17% were seen once. The sequencing sample was made of PBMCs or a T cell subset sorted from them (not recorded which). The receptor set was obtained from a man younger than 35 who had mild COVID-19 (a few samples of this study predate the infection). Cell type and time point are not known.

This clonotype has only a few counts. V usage is TRBV28 and J usage is TRBJ1-6; D unclear. V gave up 0 bases and J gave up 8 bases, with 2 bases separating them. The CDR3 sequence is 12 residues long. The germline V gene encodes CDR1 MDHEN and CDR2 SYDVKM. The CDR3 nucleotides are TGTGCCAGCAGTTTATGGGATTCACCCCTCCACTTT. Its translation is CASSLWDSPLHF.

The gene calls are TRBV7-2 and TRBJ2-1; maybe TRBD1 (5 bases). V was shortened by 4 bases and J by 3 bases, with 10 bases between the two germline ends. CDR1 SGHTA and CDR2 FQGNSA come from the germline V gene. The CDR3 totals 14 residues. The CDR3 sequence is CASSSVGRYNEQFF. CDR3 bases: TGTGCCAGCAGCTCGGTGGGGCGCTACAATGAGCAGTTCTTC.

J is TRBJ2-7 and V is TRBV20-1; TRBD1 matches at 7 bases. Trimming cost V 3 bases and J 5 bases; bases outside gene matches: 4. The CDR3 runs to 12 residues. CDR1 is DFQATT and CDR2 is SNEGSKA in the germline V gene (reference sequence). The CDR3 loop reads CSASQGDHEQYF. The CDR3 nucleotides are TGCAGTGCTAGTCAGGGGGACCACGAGCAGTACTTC.

Written as DNA, the CDR3 is TGCGCCAGCAGCCAAGAAAGAGAGACACCTTACTATGGCTACACCTTC. This sequence encodes CASSQERETPYYGYTF. The rearrangement joins TRBV4-1 to TRBJ1-2; D gene uncertain. The V end lost 0 bases, the J end lost 3 bases, and 14 bases lay between the germline ends. The germline CDR1 and CDR2 sequences are MGHRA and YSYEKL. The CDR3 covers 16 residues.

As regards this clonotype: This sequence may be a read error, since a much larger clone differs from it by one base. The chain recombines TRBV6-5 with TRBJ2-5; D not certain. The germline V gene encodes CDR1 MNHEY and CDR2 SVGAGI. This CDR3 has 13 amino acids. Here the CDR3 reads CASSYPATETKYF. For the CDR3, the DNA is TGTGCCAGCAGTTATCCAGCGACGGAGACCAAGTACTTC.

The chain has TRBV5-1 and TRBJ2-7, with a tentative D call TRBD1 (7 bases). Germline V gene data show CDR1 as SGHRS and CDR2 as YFSETQ. Trimming cost V 0 bases and J 1 base, with 14 bases left between them. This CDR3 region has 16 residues. The CDR3 sequence: CASSLAGRGASYEQYF. The CDR3 nucleotides read TGCGCCAGCAGCTTGGCCGGCAGGGGGGCATCCTACGAGCAGTACTTC.

The chain links TRBV7-2 to TRBJ2-5; D is possibly TRBD2 (6 bases). V was shortened by 4 bases and J by 6 bases, with 9 bases between the two germline ends. This CDR3 has 12 amino acids. Germline CDR1 reads SGHTA; CDR2 reads FQGNSA. The CDR3 loop is CASSSEGQTQYF. CDR3 DNA: TGTGCCAGCAGCTCGGAGGGTCAGACCCAGTACTTC.

This clonotype was detected many times. This rearrangement joins TRBV7-2 to TRBJ2-6, with D perhaps matching TRBD1 or TRBD2 (5 bases each). CDR3 size: 15 residues. With 7 bases removed from V and 1 base from J, the gap between germline ends came to 11 bases. Germline loops: CDR1 SGHTA, CDR2 FQGNSA. This CDR3 reads CASTYWGSGANVLTF. CDR3 sequence (DNA): TGTGCCAGCACCTATTGGGGGTCTGGGGCCAACGTCCTGACTTTC.

This clonotype was picked up many times. The rearrangement joins TRBV4-2 to TRBJ2-3; tentatively, D is TRBD1 or TRBD2 (5 bases each). Germline V CDR1 and CDR2: LGHNA, YNFKEQ. V was cut by 0 bases and J by 0 bases, with 16 bases left in between. The CDR3 spans 18 residues. Here the CDR3 reads CASSQEWDGTASTDTQYF. In nucleotides, the CDR3 is TGTGCCAGCAGCCAAGAATGGGACGGCACTGCTAGCACAGATACGCAGTATTTT.

This clonotype was observed a handful of times. An end of the junction differs from the germline gene, which may be a read error. The J gene is TRBJ2-3, the V gene TRBV9; D is unresolved. This CDR3 region has 8 residues. CDR1 and CDR2 (germline): SGDLS, YYNGEE. The chain's CDR3 is CPADTQYF. Written as DNA, the CDR3 is TGCCCGGCAGATACGCAGTATTTT.

This clonotype has more than one count but fewer than ten. The genes are TRBV6-6 and TRBJ1-6; TRBD1 aligns across 12 bases. This CDR3 comprises 14 residues. From germline, CDR1 is MNHNY and CDR2 SVGAGI (reference sequence). V was clipped by 5 bases and J by 11 bases; unmatched bases: 4. The CDR3: CASSAGTGGTPLHF. For the CDR3, the DNA is TGTGCCAGCAGTGCCGGGACAGGGGGCACACCCCTCCACTTT.

This clonotype was detected a few times. V gene TRBV6-5 combines with J gene TRBJ2-2; 7 nucleotides match TRBD2. The CDR3 spans 16 residues. CDR1 is MNHEY, CDR2 SVGAGI, per germline. With V trimmed by 6 bases and J by 2 bases, 9 bases remained unmatched. CDR3 loop: CASRNPQRGNTGELFF. The CDR3 nucleotides are TGTGCCAGCAGAAATCCCCAGCGGGGAAACACCGGGGAGCTGTTTTTT.

About this clonotype: Relative to the germline gene, one junction end is altered; a read error may explain this. This rearrangement joins TRBV18 to TRBJ2-4; 14 nucleotides agree with TRBD2. CDR1 KGHSH and CDR2 LQKENI come from the germline V gene. The CDR3 spans 14 residues. The CDR3 reads CASSPTSGGATVFF. The DNA for the CDR3 is TGTGCCAGCTCACCGACTAGCGGGGGGGCTACGGTTTTCTTC.

This clonotype has at least ten counts. This chain connects TRBV19 to TRBJ2-3, with 10 bases aligning to TRBD1. CDR1 is LNHDA and CDR2 is SQIVND in the germline V gene (reference sequence). The CDR3 has 15 amino acids. V shed 9 bases, J shed 0 bases, and the junction held 6 bases outside the gene matches. As DNA, the CDR3 is TGTGCCAGCCGGGACAGGGGTCCTAGCACAGATACGCAGTATTTT. The encoded protein is CASRDRGPSTDTQYF.

In its sample, this clonotype was seen a few times. This chain uses TRBV7-9 with TRBJ2-7, with 7 bases fitting TRBD1. Germline CDR1 and CDR2: SEHNR and FQNEAQ (reference sequence). With V trimmed by 5 bases and J by 0 bases, 10 bases remained unmatched. CDR3 length: 16 amino acids. The CDR3 region has the DNA TGTGCCAGCAGCCCTGGTACAGGGGTTCACTCCTACGAGCAGTACTTC. Its protein product is CASSPGTGVHSYEQYF.

This clonotype was recorded a few times. This sequence joins TRBV27 and TRBJ2-5; tentatively, D is TRBD2 (6 bases). Trimming left V 5 bases short and J 4 bases short, with 17 bases between. Germline CDR1 is MNHEY and CDR2 is SMNVEV (reference sequence). The CDR3 has 15 residues. The CDR3 DNA reads as TGTGCCAGCAGTAACATAGCGGCCCCGGGAGAGACCCAGTACTTC. Translating gives CASSNIAAPGETQYF.

This clonotype was observed a few times. The rearrangement joins TRBV5-1 to TRBJ1-1; 7 bases are shared with TRBD1. The CDR3 has 17 residues. CDR1 is SGHRS, CDR2 YFSETQ, per germline. Trimming removed 4 bases from V and 0 bases from J; junction bases left unmatched: 12. DNA for the CDR3: TGCGCCAGCAGCCCCCCAGGACAGGTCAGGATGAACACTGAAGCTTTCTTT. Protein product: CASSPPGQVRMNTEAFF.